This TCR beta chain came from a study of CD4 T cells in relation to SARS-CoV-2 and coronaviruses. The wider study: Median patient age was approximately 38 years, spanning 21 to 72 years.

The CDR3 totals 14 residues. The V gene end was trimmed by 4 bases and the J gene end by 8 bases; junction bases not matched to a gene: 8. Per the germline V gene, CDR1 is SNHLY and CDR2 is FYNNEI. Generated by immunoSEQ multiplex PCR, the TCRdb table keeps only in-frame clones and is missing some. The table records around 12,000 clones, about 89% of them present only once. Sample: naive CD4+ T cells from PBMCs. This sample's subset: naive CD4+ T cells isolated by negative enrichment. The TCR originated in an adult with COVID-19. V usage is TRBV2 and J usage is TRBJ1-2; 9 bases are a match to TRBD1. The CDR3 coding sequence is TGTGCCAGCAGTGTCATCAGACAGGGGGACGGCTACACCTTC. It translates to CASSVIRQGDGYTF.